This TCR beta chain was observed in a study of radiotherapy plus CTLA-4 blockade in lung cancer. Study results and limitations: Subsequent to radiotherapy plus ipilimumab, tumor-derived TCR clones underwent expansion in blood. Interferon-beta and early blood T cell clone dynamics reportedly predicted response best.

This clone was observed a few times. Its antigen is unidentified. The study treated chemo-refractory metastatic non-small-cell lung cancer patients with focal radiation plus ipilimumab CTLA-4 blockade. Here immunoSEQ multiplex PCR was the method, and the copy in TCRdb shows in-frame clones only, minus some. The sample shows over 35,000 clones, 70% to 80% of them seen only once. The CDR3 runs 14 residues. Germline V gene sequence: CDR1 SGHRS, CDR2 YFSETQ. V lost 5 bases and J lost 1, with 12 bases in between. This receptor was obtained from a human donor with non-small cell lung cancer whose response to radiotherapy plus ipilimumab could not be evaluated. The V and J genes are TRBV5-1 and TRBJ2-5; D remains unclear. This material consisted of peripheral blood, taken from a patient treated with radiotherapy plus ipilimumab. The CDR3 sequence is CASSLRWAQETQYF. CDR3 DNA sequence: TGCGCCAGCAGTTTGAGGTGGGCCCAAGAGACCCAGTACTTC.